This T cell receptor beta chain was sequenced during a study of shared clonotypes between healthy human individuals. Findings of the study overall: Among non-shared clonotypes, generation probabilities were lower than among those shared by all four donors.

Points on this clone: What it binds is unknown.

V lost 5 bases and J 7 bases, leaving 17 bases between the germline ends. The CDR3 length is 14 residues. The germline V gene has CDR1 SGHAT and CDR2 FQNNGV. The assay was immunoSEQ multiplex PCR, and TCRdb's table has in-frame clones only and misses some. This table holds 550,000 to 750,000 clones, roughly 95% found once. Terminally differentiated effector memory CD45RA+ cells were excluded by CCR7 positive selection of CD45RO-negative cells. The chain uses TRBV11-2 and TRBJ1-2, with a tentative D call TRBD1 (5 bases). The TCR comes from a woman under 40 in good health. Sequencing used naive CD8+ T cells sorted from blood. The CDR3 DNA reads TGTGCCAGCAGCAGATTGGTAGGGGCGTTTGGCTACACCTTC. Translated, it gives CASSRLVGAFGYTF.